This T cell receptor beta chain derives from a study of monozygotic twins with inflammatory bowel disease. The authors drew approximately 2.5 ml of blood from each donor. In eight separate reactions per sample, cDNA was generated. TCRdb reprocessed the 5' RACE reads and stores each CDR3 protein as one record, lacking DNA. Here the sample table reports 190,000 or so distinct CDR3 sequences. The CDR3 loop spans 16 amino acids. Per germline, CDR1 SGHVS and CDR2 FQNEAQ. This sequence originates from a human donor with ulcerative colitis or Crohn's disease, or a healthy co-twin of an affected twin (not recorded which). The rearrangement links TRBV7-8 to TRBJ2-3; the TRBD2 assignment by TCRdb is unverifiable without DNA. The sample was blood. The CDR3 loop reads CASSLVAGVSTDTQYF.